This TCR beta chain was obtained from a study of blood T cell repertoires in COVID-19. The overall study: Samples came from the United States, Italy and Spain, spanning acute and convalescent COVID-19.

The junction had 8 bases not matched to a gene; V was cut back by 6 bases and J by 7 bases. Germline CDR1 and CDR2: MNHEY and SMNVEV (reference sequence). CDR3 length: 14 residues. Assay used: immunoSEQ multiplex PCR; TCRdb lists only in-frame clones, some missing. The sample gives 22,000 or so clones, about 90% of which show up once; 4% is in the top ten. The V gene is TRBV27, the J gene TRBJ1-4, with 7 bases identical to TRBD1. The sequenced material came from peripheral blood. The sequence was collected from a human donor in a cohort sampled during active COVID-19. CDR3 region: CASRGQQGTEKLFF. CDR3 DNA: TGTGCCAGCAGGGGACAACAGGGGACTGAAAAACTGTTTTTT.